The source of this T cell receptor (beta chain) is a study of T cells in Graves' hyperthyroidism and ophthalmopathy. Trimming stripped 6 bases from V and 2 bases from J, with 19 bases between. The CDR3 covers 17 residues. Germline CDR1 reads MNHEY; CDR2 reads SMNVEV (reference sequence). The investigators amplified TCR beta CDR3 regions from RNA transcripts. When the TCR CDR3 underwent first-round RT-PCR, the HTBI primer set was used. Each CDR3 protein is one row after TCRdb ran MiXCR on the multiplex PCR reads. The sample yields a few hundred thousand distinct CDR3 sequences, approximately 16% seen once.

The receptor was isolated from a woman aged 40 to 50 with Graves' ophthalmopathy. What was sequenced was blood. The J gene is TRBJ2-2, the V gene TRBV27; D gene uncertain. The CDR3, as DNA: TGTGCCAGCAGCTGGGTCATGCGACGCTCCAACACCGGGGAGCTGTTTTTT. As protein: CASSWVMRRSNTGELFF.